This T cell receptor (beta chain) was sequenced for a study of CD8 T cells in Susac syndrome (dated by TCRdb to between 2019 and 2020). Broadly, across the study: Of the Susac syndrome patients who were sequenced, roughly 6 had clinically active disease and roughly 8 were in clinical remission. At the time of blood withdrawal, Susac syndrome patients were either therapy-naive, taking corticosteroids (with some also receiving IVIg), or on IVIg alone. Repertoire sequencing was used to test whether CD8+ T cell activation and differentiation in Susac syndrome was antigen driven. Summary of the overall study and its limitations: In the CD4+ T cell repertoire of Susac syndrome patients, clonal expansion was not detected. The TCR sequencing and HLA analysis was acknowledged to have included a relatively small number of individuals.

Taken from the germline V gene (reference sequence), the CDR1 and CDR2 loops are LNHDA and SQIVND. V is cut by 5 bases and J by 3 bases, and the space between the germline ends is 16 bases. The CDR3 starts with the cysteine, ends with the phenylalanine, and has 15 residues. Solely the CDR3 DNA is kept, with 45 bases framed from the first base. High-throughput TCR beta sequencing profiled peripheral blood CD8+ and CD4+ T cells from healthy donors, Susac syndrome patients and multiple sclerosis patients. Recently defined diagnostic criteria for definite or probable disease were met by the Susac syndrome patients. Bulk CD8+ and CD4+ T cells were purified by magnetic negative isolation, whereas CD8+ TEMRA cells were enriched by FACS. Blood was drawn into EDTA tubes, processed within 24 hours, and PBMCs were isolated by density gradient centrifugation. PBMCs destined for TCR sequencing were cryopreserved in liquid nitrogen and later thawed in a 37 °C water bath. A purity of at least 90% was achieved for sorted or isolated CD4+, CD8+ and CD8+ TEMRA cells.

RNA was extracted using the RNeasy kit, and roughly 0.5 to 1 ug of the RNA was reverse transcribed with random hexamers. TCR beta CDR3 regions were amplified with the immunoSEQ multiplex PCR assay covering 54 Vbeta and 13 Jbeta segments. PCR amplification bias was corrected by using a synthetic template baseline for primer optimization and computational correction. The original methods were these. Only productive sequences were kept, with reads annotated to V, D and J genes according to IMGT and analyzed in immunoSEQ Analyzer. To calculate clonality, Shannon entropy was normalized by log2 of the number of productive unique sequences and then subtracted from one. For each patient and control, public and private clones were evaluated within the 100 most prevalent clones. Clones were defined as Susac-specific when absent from the healthy and MS cohorts, from approximately 970 published viral clones and from other ImmuneACCESS disease sequences. TCRdb cleaned the public reads at Q25 with fastp, built clones with MiXCR and kept in-frame beta chains. For every CDR3 protein sequence, its rows merge into one entry that carries the most common genes and DNA. The V and J calls shown here were made by TCRdb, not taken from the authors' results. This sample lists about 180,000 distinct CDR3 sequences; 85% to 95% were detected once. The ten biggest clones cover approximately 0.11% of the sample.

With respect to this clonotype: It lacks a known antigen. No qualities accompany the bases; no much larger clone lies one base away.

The receptor chain draws on TRBV19 and TRBJ1-2; the D gene is perhaps TRBD1, on 5 matching bases. Sequenced input: CD4+ T cells from PBMCs. The clonotype was recovered from a human donor with Susac syndrome. The CDR3: CASSSGDGRYYGYTF. The DNA sequence is as follows: TGTGCCAGTAGTTCGGGGGACGGCCGGTACTATGGCTACACCTTC.